These 24 T cell receptor beta chains came from one sample sequenced in a study of T cells in Graves' hyperthyroidism and ophthalmopathy. TCR beta CDR3 regions were amplified from RNA. Carried out on the TCR CDR3, a first-round RT-PCR used the HTBI primer set. MiXCR, run by TCRdb on the multiplex PCR reads, gives a single entry per CDR3 protein. The sample lists hundreds of thousands of distinct CDR3 sequences, about 43% occurring once. The sequenced sample consisted of peripheral blood or thyroid tissue (not recorded which). These receptors all come from a woman between 18 and 30 years old with Graves' hyperthyroidism.

The chain recombines TRBV12-1 with TRBJ1-1. TRBV12-1 is termed a pseudogene. The CDR3 is 15 amino acids. CDR3 in amino acids: CASSVEKGRGTEAFF. The CDR3 nucleotides read TGTGCCAGCAGCGTTGAGAAAGGACGGGGTACTGAAGCTTTCTTT.

This clonotype has only a few counts. The J gene is TRBJ1-1, the V gene TRBV7-3; 7 nucleotides agree with TRBD1. Trimming took 2 bases from V and 6 from J; bases not matched to a gene: 9. This CDR3 comprises 15 residues. Germline V gene lookup returns CDR1 SGHTA and CDR2 FQGTGA. This CDR3 is CASSLGGGGSPEAFF. The CDR3 nucleotides are TGTGCCAGCAGCTTAGGAGGGGGCGGTAGCCCTGAAGCTTTCTTT.

The V call is TRBV3-1, the J call TRBJ1-1; D gene unclear. With 0 bases removed from V and 6 bases from J, the gap between germline ends came to 5 bases. The CDR3 is 12 amino acids. Germline CDR1 is LGHDT and CDR2 is YNNKEL (reference sequence). The CDR3, as DNA: TGTGCCAGCAGCCAAGATTGGGCTGAAGCTTTCTTT. This gives the protein CASSQDWAEAFF.

Only one count was recorded for this clonotype. V usage is TRBV7-9 and J usage is TRBJ2-7, with D perhaps given as TRBD1 or TRBD2 (5 bases each). The CDR3 consists of 15 residues. Per the germline V gene, CDR1 is SEHNR and CDR2 is FQNEAQ (reference sequence). Trimming stripped 6 bases from V and 2 bases from J, with 17 bases between. The CDR3 spells CASSYPGTHPYEQYF. For the CDR3, the DNA is TGTGCCAGCAGTTACCCCGGGACCCACCCCTACGAGCAGTACTTC.

The sample holds a few counts of this clonotype. The chain links TRBV5-1 to TRBJ2-7; either TRBD1 or TRBD2 may fit D (5 bases each). Germline V gene data show CDR1 as SGHRS and CDR2 as YFSETQ. This CDR3 is 15 amino acids long. Trimming removed 4 bases at V and 3 bases at J, with 17 bases between. This CDR3 is CASSVTGTILYEQYF. The CDR3 coding sequence is TGCGCCAGCAGCGTCACCGGGACGATCCTCTACGAGCAGTACTTC.

With regard to this clonotype: Since a much larger clone is just one base distant, this may be a read error. This chain joins TRBV15 and TRBJ2-7; 7 nucleotides agree with TRBD1. This CDR3 is 13 amino acids long. The germline CDR1 and CDR2 sequences are LNHNV and YYDKDF (reference sequence). V was clipped by 4 bases and J by 2 bases; unmatched bases: 2. In DNA, the CDR3 is TGTGCCACCAGCATCGGACAGGCCTACGAGCAGTACTTC. This translates into CATSIGQAYEQYF.

The J gene is TRBJ2-2, the V gene TRBV15, with D unresolved. V was clipped by 3 bases and J by 5 bases, with 7 bases between them. The germline V gene encodes CDR1 LNHNV and CDR2 YYDKDF (reference sequence). This CDR3 has 13 residues. Written as DNA, the CDR3 is TGTGCCACCAGCAGTGGCCGGACCGGGGAGCTGTTTTTT. Translation gives CATSSGRTGELFF.

The chain combines TRBV2 with TRBJ2-5; possibly TRBD1 or TRBD2 for D (5 bases each). The germline gives CDR1 SNHLY, CDR2 FYNNEI. V was shortened by 3 bases and J by 2 bases, with 10 bases between the two germline ends. This CDR3 is built from 14 residues. CDR3 in amino acids: CASSDQGPQETQYF. In DNA form, the CDR3 reads TGTGCCAGCAGTGATCAGGGACCACAAGAGACCCAGTACTTC.

The chain uses TRBV9 and TRBJ1-3, with 7 bases fitting TRBD1. The CDR3 runs to 19 residues. Germline CDR1 SGDLS, CDR2 YYNGEE. V was pared by 4 bases and J by 1 base, with 17 bases of the junction left unmatched. The CDR3 is CASSFRTYPGQPSGNTIYF. The CDR3 DNA reads as TGTGCCAGCAGCTTCCGGACCTACCCGGGACAGCCGTCTGGAAACACCATATATTTT.

V gene TRBV20-1 combines with J gene TRBJ2-7, with 15 bases that match TRBD2. The junction had 14 bases not matched to a gene; V was cut back by 5 bases and J by 3 bases. Germline CDR1 is DFQATT and CDR2 is SNEGSKA (reference sequence). This CDR3 has 18 residues. The CDR3 bases are TGCAGTGCTCATTGGACTAGCGGGAGGGCCCCCCGGGTCTACGAGCAGTACTTC. Amino acids: CSAHWTSGRAPRVYEQYF.

This chain links TRBV2 with TRBJ2-5, with D uncertain. The CDR3 is 16 amino acids. CDR1 is SNHLY, CDR2 FYNNEI, per germline. Trimming removed 5 bases at V and 5 bases at J, with 21 bases between. CDR3 protein: CASSYSLGSSQETQYF. CDR3 in DNA: TGTGCCAGCAGTTACTCGCTGGGTTCTTCTCAGGAGACCCAGTACTTC.

The chain employs TRBV7-9 and TRBJ1-1; 8 bases match TRBD1. The CDR3 is 14 amino acids. Looked up from germline, CDR1 is SEHNR and CDR2 is FQNEAQ (reference sequence). With 6 bases clipped from V and 2 bases from J, the junction kept 5 bases outside the gene matches. The CDR3 sequence is CASRRAGGNTEAFF. Written as DNA, the CDR3 is TGTGCCAGCAGAAGGGCAGGGGGCAACACTGAAGCTTTCTTT.

Written as DNA, the CDR3 is TGTGCCAGCCCACGTAGGGACCGCGGGGGCTACACCTTC. Its translation: CASPRRDRGGYTF. This sequence joins TRBV25-1 and TRBJ1-2, with a weak D call TRBD1 (5 bases). CDR3 size: 13 residues. The germline V gene encodes CDR1 MGHDK and CDR2 SYGVNS. Trimming cost V 8 bases and J 8 bases, with 18 bases left between them.

The genes are TRBV20-1 and TRBJ2-2; TRBD2 matches at 11 bases. V lost 3 bases and J lost 2; bases outside the gene matches: 11. Germline V gives CDR1 DFQATT, CDR2 SNEGSKA (reference sequence). This CDR3 has 18 residues. CDR3 loop: CSARRLPGLAENTGELFF. CDR3 DNA: TGCAGTGCTAGGAGATTACCGGGACTAGCGGAAAACACCGGGGAGCTGTTTTTT.

The chain employs TRBV20-1 and TRBJ2-7; D is possibly TRBD1 (6 bases). V was clipped by 6 bases and J by 0 bases, with 15 bases between them. The CDR3 runs to 14 residues. The germline CDR1 and CDR2 sequences are DFQATT and SNEGSKA (reference sequence). In DNA form, the CDR3 reads TGCAGTGCACCACGGACAGCCGCCTCCTACGAGCAGTACTTC. This encodes CSAPRTAASYEQYF.

Notes on this clonotype: The junction departs from the called germline gene at one end, perhaps through a read error. The chain has TRBV29-1 and TRBJ1-4; D gene uncertain. Germline CDR1 and CDR2: SQVTM and ANQGSEA. CDR3 length: 9 residues. In nucleotides, the CDR3 is TGCAGCGTTGTTTCGGGAGTCAGATTT. Encoded protein: CSVVSGVRF. Complete variable domain (other parts from reference TRBV29-1 and TRBJ1-4): SAVISQKPSRDICQRGTSLTIQCQVDSQVTMMFWYRQQPGQSLTLIATANQGSEATYESGFVIDKFPISRPNLTFSTLTVSNMSPEDSSIYLCSVVSGVRFGSGTQLSVL.

This clonotype was seen only a few times. The J gene is TRBJ1-1, the V gene TRBV11-2, with D possibly being TRBD1 (5 bases). Trimming took off 5 bases at V and 5 bases at J, with 18 bases between the two ends. Germline-derived CDR1 and CDR2 are SGHAT and FQNNGV. The CDR3 runs 15 residues. CDR3 in DNA: TGTGCCAGCAGCCCCCAATGGTCAGGGTATACTGAAGCTTTCTTT. As protein: CASSPQWSGYTEAFF. Looking up the rest from reference TRBV11-2 and TRBJ1-1 gives the full variable domain: EAGVAQSPRYKIIEKRQSVAFWCNPISGHATLYWYQQILGQGPKLLIQFQNNGVVDDSQLPKDRFSAERLKGVDSTLKIQPAKLEDSAVYLCASSPQWSGYTEAFFGQGTRLTVV.

In its sample, this clonotype was seen many times. CDR3 nucleotides: TGTGCCAGTAGTATGCTAGCGGCCCCCGAGGAGCTGTTTTTT. Amino acid sequence: CASSMLAAPEELFF. The chain links TRBV19 to TRBJ2-2; TRBD2 matches at 7 bases. The germline CDR1 and CDR2 sequences are LNHDA and SQIVND (reference sequence). The CDR3 loop spans 14 amino acids. The junction had 8 bases not matched to a gene; V was cut back by 3 bases and J by 10 bases. Full variable domain (remainder filled in from reference TRBV19 and TRBJ2-2): DGGITQSPKYLFRKEGQNVTLSCEQNLNHDAMYWYRQDPGQGLRLIYYSQIVNDFQKGDIAEGYSVSREKKESFPLTVTSAQKNPTAFYLCASSMLAAPEELFFGEGSRLTVL.

About this clonotype itself: With a much larger clone just one base away, this may be a read error. The rearrangement joins TRBV7-6 to TRBJ2-5, with unresolved D. CDR3 length equals 13 residues. V lost 7 bases and J lost 3, with 12 bases in between. The germline gives CDR1 SGHVS, CDR2 FNYEAQ. CDR3 in amino acids: CASNSPREETQYF. The CDR3 DNA is TGTGCCAGCAACTCGCCCCGAGAAGAGACCCAGTACTTC.

This clonotype was counted only a few times. V usage is TRBV20-1 and J usage is TRBJ2-5, with D tentatively TRBD1 (7 bases). V gave up 6 bases and J gave up 0 bases, with 17 bases separating them. The CDR3 consists of 15 residues. Germline-derived CDR1 and CDR2 are DFQATT and SNEGSKA (reference sequence). The CDR3 loop reads CSAAAGGGHQETQYF. CDR3 bases: TGCAGTGCCGCGGCCGGAGGGGGCCACCAAGAGACCCAGTACTTC.

The chain links TRBV25-1 to TRBJ1-2; tentative D call: TRBD1 (5 bases). The V end lost 6 bases, the J end lost 7 bases, and 12 bases lay between the germline ends. Germline CDR1 MGHDK, CDR2 SYGVNS. The CDR3 covers 12 residues. The CDR3 DNA follows: TGTGCCAGCAGCTTAATCGGGGCTGGCTACACCTTC. It specifies CASSLIGAGYTF.

CDR3 loop: CATSGTMNTEAFF. The CDR3, as DNA: TGTGCCACCAGTGGTACGATGAACACTGAAGCTTTCTTT. The chain employs TRBV24-1 and TRBJ1-1; no definite D call. The CDR3 is 13 amino acids. V lost 5 bases and J 0 bases, leaving 6 bases between the germline ends. The germline gives CDR1 KGHDR, CDR2 SFDVKD.

To note about this clonotype: Germline and junction disagree at one end, which may indicate a read error. The rearrangement links TRBV24-1 to TRBJ2-5, with 7 bases lining up with TRBD2. The CDR3 is 15 amino acids. Looked up from germline, CDR1 is KGHDR and CDR2 is SFDVKD. This CDR3 reads CASSSLAENQETQYF. As DNA, the CDR3 is TGTGCCAGCAGTTCTCTAGCGGAGAACCAAGAGACCCAGTACTTC.

The chain joins TRBV29-1 to TRBJ1-5, with TRBD1 matching 10 bases. The length of the CDR3 is 14 residues. The germline V gene has CDR1 SQVTM and CDR2 ANQGSEA. V lost 6 bases, J lost 2 bases, and 4 bases stayed unmatched. The CDR3 nucleotides read TGCAGCGTAGCCGGGACAGGGGGCAATCAGCCCCAGCATTTT. As protein: CSVAGTGGNQPQHF. Full variable domain (rest looked up from reference TRBV29-1 and TRBJ1-5): SAVISQKPSRDICQRGTSLTIQCQVDSQVTMMFWYRQQPGQSLTLIATANQGSEATYESGFVIDKFPISRPNLTFSTLTVSNMSPEDSSIYLCSVAGTGGNQPQHFGDGTRLSIL.